Given below is one T cell receptor (beta chain) in context. There is no known antigen for this receptor. No much larger clone is present one base from it, and per-base qualities are unavailable. Patients with a history of autoimmune disease or receiving systemic immunosuppression were excluded from the trial. Peripheral blood for TCR sequencing was collected from all dose cohorts at baseline, on cycle 4 day 1, and on cycle 7 day 1. Samples were obtained from an open-label, multicenter, first-in-human phase I dose-escalation trial of ivuxolimab. The trial enrolled adults with locally advanced or metastatic head and neck squamous cell, hepatocellular, melanoma or renal cell carcinoma. Before TCR sequencing, CD4+ and CD8+ T cells were separately sorted from peripheral blood. This sample was included in a study of OX40 agonist ivuxolimab in advanced cancers. Study-level background: Ivuxolimab was a fully human IgG2 agonistic monoclonal antibody targeting the costimulatory receptor OX40 (CD134). Partial responses were achieved by three dose-escalation patients, of whom one had hepatocellular carcinoma and two had cutaneous melanoma. Among the roughly 50 dose-escalation patients, roughly 20 had hepatocellular carcinoma, some 15 melanoma, 9 renal cell carcinoma and 9 head and neck cancer. The paper reports the monotherapy dose-escalation portion (N of about 50 patients) of the phase I ivuxolimab trial. Intravenous ivuxolimab was administered to patients every 2 weeks at six dose levels: 0.01, 0.1, 0.3, 1.5, 3 and 10 mg/kg. In the dose-escalation cohort, 82.7% of patients were male, and the mean age was approximately 60 years, with a range of roughly 20 to 79. Patients were allowed to have had prior anti-PD-1, anti-PD-L1 or anti-CTLA-4 therapy, and approximately 37% of the dose-escalation patients had been treated with checkpoint inhibitors. Peripheral TCRbeta sequencing aimed to test whether ivuxolimab altered TCR sequence diversity and caused clonal T-cell expansion.

Genomic DNA was isolated from the sorted cells so that the TCRbeta CDR3 region could be sequenced. The immunoSEQ Assay was used to sequence the TCRbeta CDR3 regions. The table comes from immuneACCESS by way of TCRdb, which keeps in-frame sequences with V and J called. Part of the clones is missing from these tables; in studies checked, under half for an unresolved V gene and the rest for unknown reasons. In all, the sample holds some 21,000 clones, and approximately 87% of those were seen once. The top ten clones comprise 20% to 30% of the sample. Results and caveats for the whole study, not just this receptor: Low levels of normalized T-cell clonal expansion were also seen in some nonresponding patients. At doses of 0.1 to 3.0 mg/kg, clonal expansion of both CD4+ and CD8+ blood T cells was observed from baseline to week 6. The antigen specificity of the clonally expanded peripheral T cells was not determined. In partial responders in the 0.1-3.0 mg/kg groups, normalized peripheral clonal expansion was found to be among the lowest, especially among CD8+ T cells. On average, CD8+ T cells showed more expanded clones than CD4+ T cells after ivuxolimab.

The CDR3, cysteine through phenylalanine, is 18 amino acids long. Of all the DNA, just the CDR3 is kept, 54 bases in frame from base 1. The germline V gene specifies MDHEN as CDR1 and SYDVKM as CDR2. V ends up 2 bases short and J 2 bases short, with an unmatched junction base count of 11. The chain couples TRBV28 to TRBJ2-7; 11 central nucleotides agree with TRBD1. The source is an adult with an advanced solid tumor such as melanoma, head and neck, liver or kidney cancer. The material sequenced was CD4+ or CD8+ T cells sorted from blood, taken in a trial of the OX40 agonist ivuxolimab. The DNA is as follows: TGTGCCAGCAGTTTAACGGGACAGGGGGAGAATATTCCCTACGAGCAGTACTTC. It translates as CASSLTGQGENIPYEQYF.